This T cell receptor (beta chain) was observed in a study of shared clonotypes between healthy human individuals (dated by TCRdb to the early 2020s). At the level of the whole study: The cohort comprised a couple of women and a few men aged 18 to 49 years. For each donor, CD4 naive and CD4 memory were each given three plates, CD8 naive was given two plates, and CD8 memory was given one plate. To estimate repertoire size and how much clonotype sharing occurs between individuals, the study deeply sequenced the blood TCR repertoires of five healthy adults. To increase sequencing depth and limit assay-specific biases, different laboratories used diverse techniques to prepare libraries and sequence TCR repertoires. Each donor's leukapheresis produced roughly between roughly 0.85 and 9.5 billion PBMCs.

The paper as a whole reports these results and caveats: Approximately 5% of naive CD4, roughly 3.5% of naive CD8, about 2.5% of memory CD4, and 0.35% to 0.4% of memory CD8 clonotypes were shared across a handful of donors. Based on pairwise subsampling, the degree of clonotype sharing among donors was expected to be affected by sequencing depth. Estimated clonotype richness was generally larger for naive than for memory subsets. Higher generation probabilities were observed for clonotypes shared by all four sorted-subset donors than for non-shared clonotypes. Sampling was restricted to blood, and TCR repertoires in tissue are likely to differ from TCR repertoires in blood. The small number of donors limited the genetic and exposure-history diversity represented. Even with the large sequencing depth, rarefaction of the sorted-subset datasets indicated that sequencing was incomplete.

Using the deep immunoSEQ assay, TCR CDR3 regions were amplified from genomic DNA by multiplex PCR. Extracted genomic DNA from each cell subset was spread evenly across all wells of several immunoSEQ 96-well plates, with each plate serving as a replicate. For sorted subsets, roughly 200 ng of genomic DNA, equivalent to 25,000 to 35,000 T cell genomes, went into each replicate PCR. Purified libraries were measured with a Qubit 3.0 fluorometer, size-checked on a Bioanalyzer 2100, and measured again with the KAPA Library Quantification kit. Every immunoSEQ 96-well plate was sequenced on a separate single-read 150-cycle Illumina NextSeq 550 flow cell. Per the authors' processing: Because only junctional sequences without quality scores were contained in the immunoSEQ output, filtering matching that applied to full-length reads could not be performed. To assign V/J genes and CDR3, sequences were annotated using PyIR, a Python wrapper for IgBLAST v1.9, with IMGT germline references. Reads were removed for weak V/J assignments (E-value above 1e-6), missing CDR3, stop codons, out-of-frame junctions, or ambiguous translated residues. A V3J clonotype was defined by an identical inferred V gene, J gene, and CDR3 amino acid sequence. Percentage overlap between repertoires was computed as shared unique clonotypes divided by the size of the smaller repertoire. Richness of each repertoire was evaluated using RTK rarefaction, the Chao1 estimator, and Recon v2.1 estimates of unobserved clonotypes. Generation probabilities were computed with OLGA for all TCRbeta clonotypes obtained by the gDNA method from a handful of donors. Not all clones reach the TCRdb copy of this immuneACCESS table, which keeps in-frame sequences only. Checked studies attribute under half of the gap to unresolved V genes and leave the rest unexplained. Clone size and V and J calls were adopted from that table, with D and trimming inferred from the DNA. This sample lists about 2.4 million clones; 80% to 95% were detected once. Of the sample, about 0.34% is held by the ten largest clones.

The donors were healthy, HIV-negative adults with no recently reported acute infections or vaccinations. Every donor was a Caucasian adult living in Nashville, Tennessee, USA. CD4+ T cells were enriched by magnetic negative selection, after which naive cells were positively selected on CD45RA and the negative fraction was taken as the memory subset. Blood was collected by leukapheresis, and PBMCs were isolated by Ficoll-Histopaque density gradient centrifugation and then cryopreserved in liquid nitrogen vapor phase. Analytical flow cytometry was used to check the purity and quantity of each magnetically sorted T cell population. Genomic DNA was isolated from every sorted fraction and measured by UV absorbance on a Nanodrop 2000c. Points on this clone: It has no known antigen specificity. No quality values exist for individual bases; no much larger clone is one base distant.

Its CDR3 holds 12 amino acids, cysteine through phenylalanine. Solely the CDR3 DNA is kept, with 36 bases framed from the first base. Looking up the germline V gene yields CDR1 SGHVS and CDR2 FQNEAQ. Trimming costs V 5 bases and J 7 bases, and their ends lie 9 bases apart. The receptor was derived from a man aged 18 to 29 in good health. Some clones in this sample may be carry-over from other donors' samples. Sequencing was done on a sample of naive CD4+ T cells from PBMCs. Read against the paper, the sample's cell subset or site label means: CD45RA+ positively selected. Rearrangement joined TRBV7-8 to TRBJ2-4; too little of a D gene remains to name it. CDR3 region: CASSTIQNIQYF. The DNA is TGTGCCAGCAGCACCATACAGAACATTCAGTACTTC.